The sample holds one count of the clone carrying this TCR beta chain. The sample originates from a study of blood T cell repertoires in COVID-19. In the study overall: The United States, Italy and Spain were the sources of the acute and convalescent COVID-19 samples.

Trimming shortened V by 6 bases and J by 1 base, and 9 bases separated the two germline ends. Germline-derived CDR1 and CDR2 are MNHNY and SVGAGI (reference sequence). The CDR3 covers 13 residues. Libraries were prepared by immunoSEQ multiplex PCR; TCRdb keeps only in-frame clonotypes and omits some of them. The sample lists around 70,000 clones, roughly 80% occurring once. The specimen sequenced was peripheral blood. This TCR was recovered from a woman aged 55-70 years with acute or convalescent COVID-19. This chain uses TRBV6-6 with TRBJ1-1, with D tentatively TRBD1 (6 bases). The chain's CDR3 is CASRDRGNTEAFF. The CDR3 DNA follows: TGTGCCAGCAGGGACAGAGGGAACACTGAAGCTTTCTTT.